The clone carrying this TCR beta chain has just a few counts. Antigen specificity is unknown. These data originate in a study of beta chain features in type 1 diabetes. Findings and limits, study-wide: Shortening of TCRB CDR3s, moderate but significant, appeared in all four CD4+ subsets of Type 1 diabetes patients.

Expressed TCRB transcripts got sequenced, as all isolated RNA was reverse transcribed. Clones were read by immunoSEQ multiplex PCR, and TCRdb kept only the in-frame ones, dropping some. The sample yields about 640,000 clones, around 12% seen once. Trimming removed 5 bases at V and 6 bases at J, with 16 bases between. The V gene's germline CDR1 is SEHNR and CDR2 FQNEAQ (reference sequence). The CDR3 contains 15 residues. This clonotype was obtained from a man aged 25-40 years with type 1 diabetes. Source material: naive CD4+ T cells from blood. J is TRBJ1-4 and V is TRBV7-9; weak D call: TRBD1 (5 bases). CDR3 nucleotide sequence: TGTGCCAGCAGCGAGACCGGGACTTCGGATGAAAAACTGTTTTTT. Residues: CASSETGTSDEKLFF.